What follows are 7 T cell receptor beta chains derived from one specimen sequenced in a study of response to subunit inactivated influenza vaccine (dated by TCRdb to between 2018 and 2020). Receptor amplification or capture employed RT-PCR. TCRdb names Illumina HiSeq 2500 as the instrument used. TCRdb reworked the public reads: Q25 trimming with fastp, MiXCR clone assembly, productive beta chains retained. Rows are combined by CDR3 protein, so each entry shows the most common genes and DNA. The table for this sample lists some 800,000 distinct CDR3 sequences; 20% to 25% of them were counted only once. The ten largest clones represent 10% of the sample. The sequencing used PBMCs from blood, collected roughly 5 days after vaccination. The receptors come from a man aged 45 to 65 who received an inactivated influenza vaccine. Donor details come from another sample of the same person, matched by shared clones.

This sequence joins TRBV28 and TRBJ2-7; a weak D match, TRBD2 (6 bases). This CDR3 contains 12 residues. Per germline, CDR1 MDHEN and CDR2 SYDVKM. Trimming pared 6 bases from V and 10 bases from J, leaving 16 bases between. For the CDR3, the DNA is TGTGCCAGCAGGTGGCAGGAGGGAGACCAGTACTTC. Translating it yields CASRWQEGDQYF.

The V gene is TRBV3-1, the J gene TRBJ1-1; the D gene is possibly TRBD1 (6 bases). Germline-derived CDR1 and CDR2 are LGHDT and YNNKEL (reference sequence). V lost 0 bases to trimming and J lost 4 bases, with 12 bases between them. CDR3 length: 15 amino acids. CDR3 DNA sequence: TGTGCCAGCAGCCAAGAGGCCAGAGGGGGCACTGAAGCTTTCTTT. Protein sequence: CASSQEARGGTEAFF.

The V call is TRBV21-1, the J call TRBJ1-1. TRBV21-1 is designated a pseudogene. This CDR3 spans 17 amino acids. CDR3 DNA: TGTGCCAGCAGCAATCGACCTGAACATGCGAGTGAGGCTGAAGCTTTCTTT. Its protein product is CASSNRPEHASEAEAFF.

This clonotype was observed a handful of times. The rearrangement links TRBV3-1 to TRBJ2-5, with TRBD2 matching over 12 bases. This CDR3 is 16 amino acids long. CDR1 LGHDT and CDR2 YNNKEL come from the germline V gene (reference sequence). The trim removed 5 bases at V and 2 bases at J, leaving 6 bases unmatched. The CDR3 DNA is TGTGCCAGCAGCGACAGGACTAGCGGGAATCAAGAGACCCAGTACTTC. It yields the protein CASSDRTSGNQETQYF.

The V gene is TRBV2, the J gene TRBJ2-5; no firm D call. The V gene lost 6 bases and the J gene lost 4 bases, with 9 bases spanning the gap. Germline values: CDR1 SNHLY, CDR2 FYNNEI. CDR3 size: 12 residues. The CDR3: CASSGTGETQYF. The CDR3 DNA reads TGTGCCAGCAGCGGCACGGGAGAGACCCAGTACTTC.

This clonotype occurred a few times. The V call is TRBV20-1, the J call TRBJ2-5; 12 nucleotides align to TRBD2. The V segment lost 0 bases and the J segment 9 bases; nucleotides outside the gene matches: 8. The germline V gene has CDR1 DFQATT and CDR2 SNEGSKA (reference sequence). The CDR3 spans 15 residues. CDR3 residues: CSARDPSGGAKAQYF. In DNA, the CDR3 is TGCAGTGCTAGAGACCCTAGCGGGGGGGCAAAGGCCCAGTACTTC.

This chain uses TRBV29-1 with TRBJ1-1; D is ambiguous. The germline V gene has CDR1 SQVTM and CDR2 ANQGSEA. Trimming stripped 7 bases from V and 2 bases from J, with 11 bases between. This CDR3 contains 12 residues. The CDR3 spells CSAVEQNTEAFF. Written as DNA, the CDR3 is TGCAGCGCCGTCGAGCAAAACACTGAAGCTTTCTTT.